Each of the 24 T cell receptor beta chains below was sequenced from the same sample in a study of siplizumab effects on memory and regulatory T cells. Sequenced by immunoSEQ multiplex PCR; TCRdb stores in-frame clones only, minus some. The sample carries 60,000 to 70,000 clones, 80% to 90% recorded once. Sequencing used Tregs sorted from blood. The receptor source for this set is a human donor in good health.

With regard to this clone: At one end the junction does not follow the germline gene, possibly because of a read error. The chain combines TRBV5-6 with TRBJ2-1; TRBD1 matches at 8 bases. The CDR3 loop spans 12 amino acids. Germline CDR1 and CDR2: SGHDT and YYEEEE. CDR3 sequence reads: CASSSPGGSSVF. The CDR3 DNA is TGTGCCAGCAGTAGTCCAGGGGGCTCGAGCGTCTTC.

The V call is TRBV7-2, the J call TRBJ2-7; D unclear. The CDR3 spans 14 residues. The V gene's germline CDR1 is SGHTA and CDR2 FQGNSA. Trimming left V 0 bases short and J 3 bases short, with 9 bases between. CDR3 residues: CASSLAPQDYEQYF. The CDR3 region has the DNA TGTGCCAGCAGCTTAGCCCCACAAGACTACGAGCAGTACTTC.

The CDR3 sequence is CASSSSGTGGWGLAFF. In nucleotides, the CDR3 is TGTGCCAGCAGTAGCTCCGGGACAGGGGGATGGGGGTTAGCTTTCTTT. J is TRBJ1-1 and V is TRBV27; 11 bases match TRBD1. CDR1 and CDR2 from the germline V gene are MNHEY and SMNVEV (reference sequence). J was trimmed by 10 bases and V by 5 bases; bases with no gene match: 15. This CDR3 has 16 amino acids.

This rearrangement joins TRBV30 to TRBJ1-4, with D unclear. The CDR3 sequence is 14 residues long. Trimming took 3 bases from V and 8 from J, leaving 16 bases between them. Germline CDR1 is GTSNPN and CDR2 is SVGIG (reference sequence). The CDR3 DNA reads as TGTGCCTGGAGCCCTATGTATTTGAGAGAAAAACTGTTTTTT. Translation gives CAWSPMYLREKLFF.

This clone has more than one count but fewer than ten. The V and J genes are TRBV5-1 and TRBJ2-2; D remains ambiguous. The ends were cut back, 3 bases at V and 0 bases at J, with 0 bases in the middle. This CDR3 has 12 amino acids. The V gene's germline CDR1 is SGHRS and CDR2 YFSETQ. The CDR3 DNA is TGCGCCAGCAGCTCGAACACCGGGGAGCTGTTTTTT. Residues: CASSSNTGELFF.

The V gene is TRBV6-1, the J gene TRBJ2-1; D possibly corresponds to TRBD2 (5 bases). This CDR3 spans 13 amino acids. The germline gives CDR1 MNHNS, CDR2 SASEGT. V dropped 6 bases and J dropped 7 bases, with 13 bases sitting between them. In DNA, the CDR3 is TGTGCCAGCAGGGCGGACTCCACGAATGAGCAGTTCTTC. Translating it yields CASRADSTNEQFF.

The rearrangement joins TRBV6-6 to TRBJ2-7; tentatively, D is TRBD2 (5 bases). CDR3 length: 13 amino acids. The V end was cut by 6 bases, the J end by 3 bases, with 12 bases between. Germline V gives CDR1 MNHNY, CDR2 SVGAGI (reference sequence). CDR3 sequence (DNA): TGTGCCAGCAGCACCGGAACTAGCTACGAGCAGTACTTC. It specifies CASSTGTSYEQYF.

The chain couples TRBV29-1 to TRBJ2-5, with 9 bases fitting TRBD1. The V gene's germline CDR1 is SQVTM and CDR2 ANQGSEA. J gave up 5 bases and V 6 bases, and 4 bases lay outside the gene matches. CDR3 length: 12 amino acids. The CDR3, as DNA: TGCAGCGTGGGACAGGGTCGGGAGACCCAGTACTTC. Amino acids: CSVGQGRETQYF. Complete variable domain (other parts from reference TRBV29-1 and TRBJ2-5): SAVISQKPSRDICQRGTSLTIQCQVDSQVTMMFWYRQQPGQSLTLIATANQGSEATYESGFVIDKFPISRPNLTFSTLTVSNMSPEDSSIYLCSVGQGRETQYFGPGTRLLVL.

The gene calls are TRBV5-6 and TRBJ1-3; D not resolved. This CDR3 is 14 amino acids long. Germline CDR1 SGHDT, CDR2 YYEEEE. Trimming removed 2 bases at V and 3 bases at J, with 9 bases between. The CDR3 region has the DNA TGTGCCAGCAGCTTTTCAGGCTTTGGAAACACCATATATTTT. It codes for CASSFSGFGNTIYF.

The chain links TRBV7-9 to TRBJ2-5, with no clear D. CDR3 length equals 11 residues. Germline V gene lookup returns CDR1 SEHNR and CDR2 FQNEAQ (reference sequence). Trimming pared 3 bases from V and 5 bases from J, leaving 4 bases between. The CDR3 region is CASSLYETQYF. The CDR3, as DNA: TGTGCCAGCAGCTTGTATGAGACCCAGTACTTC.

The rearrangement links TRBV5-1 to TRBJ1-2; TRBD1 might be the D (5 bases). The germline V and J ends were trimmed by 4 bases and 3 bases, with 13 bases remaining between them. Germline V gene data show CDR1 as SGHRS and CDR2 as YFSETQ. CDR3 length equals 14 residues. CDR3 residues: CASSLGDGDYGYTF. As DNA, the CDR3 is TGCGCCAGCAGCCTAGGGGACGGGGACTATGGCTACACCTTC.

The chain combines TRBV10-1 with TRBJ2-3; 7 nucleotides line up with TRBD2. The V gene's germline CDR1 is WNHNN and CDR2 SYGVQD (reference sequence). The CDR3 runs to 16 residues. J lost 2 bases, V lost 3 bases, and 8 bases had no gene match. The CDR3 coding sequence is TGCGCCAGCAGTGAACTAGCGACGTCCCACACAGATACGCAGTATTTT. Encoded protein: CASSELATSHTDTQYF.

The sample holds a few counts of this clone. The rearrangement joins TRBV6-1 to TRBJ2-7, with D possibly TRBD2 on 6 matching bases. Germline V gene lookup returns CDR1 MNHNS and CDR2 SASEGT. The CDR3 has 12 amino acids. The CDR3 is CVVSAGFYEQYF. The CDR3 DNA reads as TGTGTTGTATCTGCGGGATTCTACGAGCAGTACTTC.

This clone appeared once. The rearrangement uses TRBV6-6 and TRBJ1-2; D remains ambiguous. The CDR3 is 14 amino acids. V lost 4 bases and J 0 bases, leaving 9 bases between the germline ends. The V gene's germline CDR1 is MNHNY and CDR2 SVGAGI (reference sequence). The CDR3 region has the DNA TGTGCCAGCAGTTCCGCGGTGACTAACTATGGCTACACCTTC. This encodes CASSSAVTNYGYTF.

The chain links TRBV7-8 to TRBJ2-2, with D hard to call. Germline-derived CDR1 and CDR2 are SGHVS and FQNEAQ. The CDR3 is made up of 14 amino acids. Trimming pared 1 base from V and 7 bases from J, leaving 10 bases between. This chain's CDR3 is CASSLGAVFGELFF. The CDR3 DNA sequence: TGTGCCAGCAGCTTAGGGGCAGTCTTCGGGGAGCTGTTTTTT.

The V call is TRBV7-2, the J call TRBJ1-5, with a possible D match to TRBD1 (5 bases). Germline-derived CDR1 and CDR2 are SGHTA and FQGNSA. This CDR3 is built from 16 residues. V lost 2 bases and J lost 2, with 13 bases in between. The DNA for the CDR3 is TGTGCCAGCAGCTTATCCGGGGGAGTGCGCAATCAGCCCCAGCATTTT. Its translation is CASSLSGGVRNQPQHF.

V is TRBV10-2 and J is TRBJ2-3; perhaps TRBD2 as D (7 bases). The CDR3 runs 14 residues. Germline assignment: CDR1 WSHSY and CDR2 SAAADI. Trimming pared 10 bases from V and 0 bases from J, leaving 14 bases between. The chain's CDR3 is CATKGGISTDTQYF. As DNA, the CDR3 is TGCGCCACCAAGGGGGGGATTAGCACAGATACGCAGTATTTT.

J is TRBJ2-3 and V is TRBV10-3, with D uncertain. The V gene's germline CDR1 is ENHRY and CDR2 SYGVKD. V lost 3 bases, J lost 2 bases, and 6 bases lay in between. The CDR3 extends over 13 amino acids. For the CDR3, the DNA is TGTGCCATCAGTGACCCGTACACAGATACGCAGTATTTT. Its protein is CAISDPYTDTQYF.

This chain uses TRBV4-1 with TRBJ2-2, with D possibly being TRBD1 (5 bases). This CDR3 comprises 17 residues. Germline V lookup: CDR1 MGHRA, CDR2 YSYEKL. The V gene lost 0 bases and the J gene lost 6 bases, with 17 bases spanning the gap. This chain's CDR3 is CASSQEPGRRGAGELFF. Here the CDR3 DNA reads TGCGCCAGCAGCCAAGAACCAGGGCGAAGGGGTGCCGGGGAGCTGTTTTTT.

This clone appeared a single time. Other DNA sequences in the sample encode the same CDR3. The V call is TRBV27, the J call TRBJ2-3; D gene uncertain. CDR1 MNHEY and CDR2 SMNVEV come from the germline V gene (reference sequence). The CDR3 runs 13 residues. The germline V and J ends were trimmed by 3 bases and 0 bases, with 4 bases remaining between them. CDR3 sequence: CASSLTSTDTQYF. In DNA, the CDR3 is TGTGCCAGCAGTTTGACCAGCACAGATACGCAGTATTTT.

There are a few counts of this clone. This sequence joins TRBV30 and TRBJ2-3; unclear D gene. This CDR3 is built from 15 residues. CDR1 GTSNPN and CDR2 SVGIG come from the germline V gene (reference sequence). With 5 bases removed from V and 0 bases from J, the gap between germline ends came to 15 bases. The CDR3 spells CAWASRAESTDTQYF. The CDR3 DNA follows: TGTGCCTGGGCTAGTAGGGCGGAGAGCACAGATACGCAGTATTTT.

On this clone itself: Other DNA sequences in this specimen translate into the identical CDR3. In DNA form, the CDR3 reads TGTGCCAGCAGCTCTAGGGACAGGGGGGAAAAACTGTTTTTT. Translation gives CASSSRDRGEKLFF. The chain couples TRBV5-4 to TRBJ1-4, with 11 bases lining up with TRBD1. J lost 8 bases, V lost 3 bases, and 3 bases had no gene match. The CDR3 has 14 residues. Looked up from germline, CDR1 is SGHNT and CDR2 is YYREEE (reference sequence).

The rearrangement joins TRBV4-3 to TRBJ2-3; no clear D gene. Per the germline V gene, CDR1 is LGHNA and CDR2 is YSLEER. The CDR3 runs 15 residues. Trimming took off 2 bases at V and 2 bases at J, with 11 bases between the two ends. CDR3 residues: CASSQKVLITDTQYF. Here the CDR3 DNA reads TGCGCCAGCAGCCAAAAGGTTTTGATCACAGATACGCAGTATTTT.

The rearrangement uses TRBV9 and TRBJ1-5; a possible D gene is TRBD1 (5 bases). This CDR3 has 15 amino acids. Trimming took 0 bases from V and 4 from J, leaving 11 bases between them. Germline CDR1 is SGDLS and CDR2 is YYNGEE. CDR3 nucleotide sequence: TGTGCCAGCAGCGTAGATCCGGGGGGGAATCAGCCCCAGCATTTT. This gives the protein CASSVDPGGNQPQHF.